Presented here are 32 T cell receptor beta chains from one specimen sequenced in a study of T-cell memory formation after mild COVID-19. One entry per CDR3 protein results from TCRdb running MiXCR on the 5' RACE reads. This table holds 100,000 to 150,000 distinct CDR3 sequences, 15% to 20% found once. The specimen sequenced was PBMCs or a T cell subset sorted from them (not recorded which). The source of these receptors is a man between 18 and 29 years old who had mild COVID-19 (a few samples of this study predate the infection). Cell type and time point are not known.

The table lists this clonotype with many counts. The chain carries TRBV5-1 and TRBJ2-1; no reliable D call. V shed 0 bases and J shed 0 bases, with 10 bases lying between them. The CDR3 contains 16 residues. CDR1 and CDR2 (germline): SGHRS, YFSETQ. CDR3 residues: CASSLAPSSSYNEQFF. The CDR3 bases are TGCGCCAGCAGCTTGGCCCCCTCGAGCTCCTACAATGAGCAGTTCTTC.

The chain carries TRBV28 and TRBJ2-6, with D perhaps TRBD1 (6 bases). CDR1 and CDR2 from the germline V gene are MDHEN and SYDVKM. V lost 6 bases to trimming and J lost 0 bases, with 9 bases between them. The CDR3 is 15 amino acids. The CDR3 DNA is TGTGCCAGCAGGACAGGTAGCTCTGGGGCCAACGTCCTGACTTTC. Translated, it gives CASRTGSSGANVLTF.

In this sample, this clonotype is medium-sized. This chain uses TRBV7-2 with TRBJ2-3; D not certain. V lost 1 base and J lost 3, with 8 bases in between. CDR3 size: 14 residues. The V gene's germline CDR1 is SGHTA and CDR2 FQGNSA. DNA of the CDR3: TGTGCCAGCAGCTTAGTGGTGGGGACAGATACGCAGTATTTT. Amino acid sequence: CASSLVVGTDTQYF. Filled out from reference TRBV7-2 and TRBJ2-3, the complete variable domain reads GAGVSQSPSNKVTEKGKDVELRCDPISGHTALYWYRQSLGQGLEFLIYFQGNSAPDKSGLPSDRFSAERTGGSVSTLTIQRTQQEDSAVYLCASSLVVGTDTQYFGPGTRLTVL.

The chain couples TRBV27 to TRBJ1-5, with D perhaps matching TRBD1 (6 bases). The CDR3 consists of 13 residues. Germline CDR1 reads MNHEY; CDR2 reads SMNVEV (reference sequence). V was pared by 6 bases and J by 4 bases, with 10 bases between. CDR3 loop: CASRRGSNQPQHF. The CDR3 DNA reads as TGTGCCAGCAGAAGGGGGTCGAATCAGCCCCAGCATTTT.

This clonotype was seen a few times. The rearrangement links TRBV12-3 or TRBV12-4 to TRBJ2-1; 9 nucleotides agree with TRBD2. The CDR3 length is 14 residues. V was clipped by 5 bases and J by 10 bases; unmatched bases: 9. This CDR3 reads CASSRSGGEIEQFF. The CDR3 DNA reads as TGTGCCAGCAGTCGTAGCGGGGGCGAAATAGAGCAGTTCTTC.

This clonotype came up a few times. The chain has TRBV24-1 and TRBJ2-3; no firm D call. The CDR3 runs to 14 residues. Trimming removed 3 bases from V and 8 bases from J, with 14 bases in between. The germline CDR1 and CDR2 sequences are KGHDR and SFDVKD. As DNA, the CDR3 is TGTGCCACCAGTGATGCGAGACCGCCCTGTACGCAGTATTTT. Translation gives CATSDARPPCTQYF.

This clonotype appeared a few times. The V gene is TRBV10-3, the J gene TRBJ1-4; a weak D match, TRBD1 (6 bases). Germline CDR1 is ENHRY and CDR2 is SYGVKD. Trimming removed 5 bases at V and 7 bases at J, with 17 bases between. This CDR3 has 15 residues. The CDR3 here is CAISPRGGSGEKLFF. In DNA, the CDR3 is TGTGCCATCAGTCCGAGGGGGGGCTCTGGTGAAAAACTGTTTTTT.

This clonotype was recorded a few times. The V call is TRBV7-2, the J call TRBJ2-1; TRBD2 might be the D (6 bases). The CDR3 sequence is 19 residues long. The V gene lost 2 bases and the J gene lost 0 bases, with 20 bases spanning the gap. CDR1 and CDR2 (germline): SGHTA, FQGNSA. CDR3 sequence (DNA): TGTGCCAGCAGCTTAAGGAGGGGTCACCTCCCGAGCTCCTACAATGAGCAGTTCTTC. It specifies CASSLRRGHLPSSYNEQFF.

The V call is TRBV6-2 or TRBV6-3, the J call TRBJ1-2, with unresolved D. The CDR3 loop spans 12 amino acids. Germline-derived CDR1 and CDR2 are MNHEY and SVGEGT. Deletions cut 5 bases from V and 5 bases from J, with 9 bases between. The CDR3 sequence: CASSNGPYGYTF. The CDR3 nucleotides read TGTGCCAGCAGTAACGGGCCGTATGGCTACACCTTC.

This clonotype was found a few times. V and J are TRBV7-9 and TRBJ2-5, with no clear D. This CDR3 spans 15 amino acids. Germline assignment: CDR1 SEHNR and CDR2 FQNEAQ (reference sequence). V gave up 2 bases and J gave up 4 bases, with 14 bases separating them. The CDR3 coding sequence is TGTGCCAGCAGCTTACCGCGGACGGCTTCAGAGACCCAGTACTTC. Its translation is CASSLPRTASETQYF.

The CDR3 region is CASSSLGLSYGYTF. Written as DNA, the CDR3 is TGTGCCAGTAGCTCCCTCGGGCTTAGCTATGGCTACACCTTC. The V gene is TRBV19, the J gene TRBJ1-2; D is unclear. The CDR3 is 14 amino acids. The germline CDR1 and CDR2 sequences are LNHDA and SQIVND (reference sequence). Trimming removed 6 bases from V and 4 bases from J, with 15 bases in between.

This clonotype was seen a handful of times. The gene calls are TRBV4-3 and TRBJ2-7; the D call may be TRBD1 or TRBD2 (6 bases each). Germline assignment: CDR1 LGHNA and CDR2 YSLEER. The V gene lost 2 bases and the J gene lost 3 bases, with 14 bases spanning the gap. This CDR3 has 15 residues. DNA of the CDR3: TGCGCCAGCAGCCAACCTCCCGGGGGCCACTACGAGCAGTACGTC. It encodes CASSQPPGGHYEQYV.

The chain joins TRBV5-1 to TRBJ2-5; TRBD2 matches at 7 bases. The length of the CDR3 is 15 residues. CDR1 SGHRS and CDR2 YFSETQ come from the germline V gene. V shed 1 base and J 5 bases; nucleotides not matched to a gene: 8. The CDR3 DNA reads TGCGCCAGCAGCTTGCTTCCGGGGGGAGGTGAGACCCAGTACTTC. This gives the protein CASSLLPGGGETQYF.

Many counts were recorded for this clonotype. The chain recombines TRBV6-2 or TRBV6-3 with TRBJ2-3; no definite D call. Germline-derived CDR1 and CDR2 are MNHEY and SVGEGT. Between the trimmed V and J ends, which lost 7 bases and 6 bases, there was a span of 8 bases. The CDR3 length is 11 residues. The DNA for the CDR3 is TGTGCCAGCACCCATAGTGATACGCAGTATTTT. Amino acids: CASTHSDTQYF.

The CDR3 protein is CASSRTLQLTDTQYF. In DNA, the CDR3 is TGTGCCAGCTCCCGGACCCTCCAGCTCACAGATACGCAGTATTTT. The V gene is TRBV18, the J gene TRBJ2-3; no reliable D call. This CDR3 has 15 residues. With 6 bases removed from V and 2 bases from J, the gap between germline ends came to 15 bases. Germline CDR1 KGHSH, CDR2 LQKENI.

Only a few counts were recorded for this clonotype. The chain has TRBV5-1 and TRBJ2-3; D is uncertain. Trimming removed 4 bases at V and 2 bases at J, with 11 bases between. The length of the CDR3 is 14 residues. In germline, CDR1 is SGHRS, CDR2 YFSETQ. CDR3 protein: CASSIVGFTDTQYF. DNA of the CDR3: TGCGCCAGCAGCATAGTGGGGTTCACAGATACGCAGTATTTT.

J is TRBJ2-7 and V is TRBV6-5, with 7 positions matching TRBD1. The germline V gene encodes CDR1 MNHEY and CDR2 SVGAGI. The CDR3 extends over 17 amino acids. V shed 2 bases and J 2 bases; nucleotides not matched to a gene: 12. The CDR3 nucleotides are TGTGCCAGCAGTTACGAGGGGACAGTCACTAACACCTACGAGCAGTACTTC. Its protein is CASSYEGTVTNTYEQYF.

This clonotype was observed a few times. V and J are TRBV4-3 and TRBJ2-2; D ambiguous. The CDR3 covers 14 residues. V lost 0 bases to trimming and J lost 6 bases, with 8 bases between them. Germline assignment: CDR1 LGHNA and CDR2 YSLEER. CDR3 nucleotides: TGCGCCAGCAGCCAAGATTCAAGCGCCGGGGAGCTGTTTTTT. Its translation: CASSQDSSAGELFF.

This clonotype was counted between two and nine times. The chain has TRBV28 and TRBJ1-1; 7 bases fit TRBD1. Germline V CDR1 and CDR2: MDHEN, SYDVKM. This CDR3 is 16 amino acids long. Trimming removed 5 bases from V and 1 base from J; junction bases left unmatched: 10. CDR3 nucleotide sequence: TGTGCCAGCAGTCGTCCGACAGGGCCGTCGAACACTGAAGCTTTCTTT. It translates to CASSRPTGPSNTEAFF.

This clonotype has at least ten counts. CDR3 in amino acids: CASSWKSRGAHNEQFF. The DNA for the CDR3 is TGTGCCAGCAGCTGGAAATCTAGGGGGGCCCACAATGAGCAGTTCTTC. The gene calls are TRBV11-1 and TRBJ2-1; tentatively, D is TRBD1 or TRBD2 (6 bases each). The CDR3 length is 16 residues. Trimming took 4 bases from V and 5 from J, leaving 18 bases between them. Germline V lookup: CDR1 SGHAT, CDR2 FQDESV (reference sequence).

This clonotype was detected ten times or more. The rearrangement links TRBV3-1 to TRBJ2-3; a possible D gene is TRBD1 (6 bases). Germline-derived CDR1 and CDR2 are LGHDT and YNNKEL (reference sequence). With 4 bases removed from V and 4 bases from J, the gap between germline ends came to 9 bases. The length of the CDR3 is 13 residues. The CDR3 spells CASSPSGADTQYF. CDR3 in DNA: TGTGCCAGCAGCCCCTCAGGGGCAGATACGCAGTATTTT.

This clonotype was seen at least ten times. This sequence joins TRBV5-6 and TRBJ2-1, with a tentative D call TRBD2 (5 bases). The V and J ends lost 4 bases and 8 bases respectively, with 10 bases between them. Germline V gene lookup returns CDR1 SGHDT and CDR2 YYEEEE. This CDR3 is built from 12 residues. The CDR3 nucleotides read TGTGCCAGCAGCCCGACCGGGGATGAGCAGTTCTTC. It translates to CASSPTGDEQFF.

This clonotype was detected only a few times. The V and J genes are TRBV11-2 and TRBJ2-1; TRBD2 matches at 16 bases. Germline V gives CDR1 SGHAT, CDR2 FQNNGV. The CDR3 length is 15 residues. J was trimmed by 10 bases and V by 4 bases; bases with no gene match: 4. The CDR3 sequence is CASSSTGLAGGEQFF. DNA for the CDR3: TGTGCCAGCAGCTCTACGGGACTAGCGGGGGGGGAGCAGTTCTTC.

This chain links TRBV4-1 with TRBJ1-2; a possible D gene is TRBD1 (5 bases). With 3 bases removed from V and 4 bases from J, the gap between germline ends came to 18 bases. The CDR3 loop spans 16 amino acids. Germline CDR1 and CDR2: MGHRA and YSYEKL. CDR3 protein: CASSQGRGTAVYGYTF. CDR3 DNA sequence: TGCGCCAGCAGCCAGGGCCGGGGGACGGCGGTCTATGGCTACACCTTC.

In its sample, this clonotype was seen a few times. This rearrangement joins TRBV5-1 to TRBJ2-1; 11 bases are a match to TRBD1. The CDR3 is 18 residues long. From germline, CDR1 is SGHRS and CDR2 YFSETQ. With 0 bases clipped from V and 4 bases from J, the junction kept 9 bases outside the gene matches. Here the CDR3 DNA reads TGCGCCAGCAGCTTGGGCCCCACCGGGACAGGGGGATACAATGAGCAGTTCTTC. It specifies CASSLGPTGTGGYNEQFF. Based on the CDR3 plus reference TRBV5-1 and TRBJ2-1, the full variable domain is KAGVTQTPRYLIKTRGQQVTLSCSPISGHRSVSWYQQTPGQGLQFLFEYFSETQRNKGNFPGRFSGRQFSNSRSEMNVSTLELGDSALYLCASSLGPTGTGGYNEQFFGPGTRLTVL.

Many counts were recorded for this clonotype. CDR3 coding DNA: TGCGCCAGCAGCTTCGTAAACTTAGCCTACAATGAGCAGTTCTTC. Translation: CASSFVNLAYNEQFF. The rearrangement uses TRBV5-1 and TRBJ2-1, with no clear D. Germline V CDR1 and CDR2: SGHRS, YFSETQ. Trimming cost V 2 bases and J 2 bases, with 11 bases left between them. The CDR3 sequence is 15 residues long.

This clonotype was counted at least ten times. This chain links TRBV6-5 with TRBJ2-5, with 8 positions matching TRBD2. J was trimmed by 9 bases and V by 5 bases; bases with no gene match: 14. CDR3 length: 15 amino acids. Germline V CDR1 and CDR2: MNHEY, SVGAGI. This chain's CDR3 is CASSQGHSGVGAQYF. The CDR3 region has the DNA TGTGCCAGCAGTCAGGGGCATAGCGGGGTGGGGGCCCAGTACTTC.

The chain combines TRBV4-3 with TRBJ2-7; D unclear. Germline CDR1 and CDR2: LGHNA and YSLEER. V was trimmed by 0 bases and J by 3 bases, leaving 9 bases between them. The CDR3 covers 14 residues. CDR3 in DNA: TGCGCCAGCAGCCAAGATGGTGTATACTACGAGCAGTACGTC. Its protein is CASSQDGVYYEQYV.

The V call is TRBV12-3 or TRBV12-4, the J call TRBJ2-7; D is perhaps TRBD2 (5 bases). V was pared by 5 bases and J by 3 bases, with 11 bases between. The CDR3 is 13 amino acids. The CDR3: CASSTTGVYEQYF. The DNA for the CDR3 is TGTGCCAGCAGTACCACCGGGGTCTACGAGCAGTACTTC.

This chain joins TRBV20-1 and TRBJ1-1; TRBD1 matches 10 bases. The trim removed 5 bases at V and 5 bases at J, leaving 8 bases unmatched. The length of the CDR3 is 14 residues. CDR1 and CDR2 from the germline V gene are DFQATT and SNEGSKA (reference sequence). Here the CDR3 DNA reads TGCAGTGCTCCTCGACAGGGGGCGATTACTGAAGCTTTCTTT. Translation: CSAPRQGAITEAFF.

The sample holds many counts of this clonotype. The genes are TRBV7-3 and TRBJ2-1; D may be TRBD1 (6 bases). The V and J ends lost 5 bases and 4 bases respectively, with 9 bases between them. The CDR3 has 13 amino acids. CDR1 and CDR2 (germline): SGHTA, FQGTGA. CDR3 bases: TGTGCCAGCAGCCAGGGGATATACAATGAGCAGTTCTTC. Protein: CASSQGIYNEQFF.

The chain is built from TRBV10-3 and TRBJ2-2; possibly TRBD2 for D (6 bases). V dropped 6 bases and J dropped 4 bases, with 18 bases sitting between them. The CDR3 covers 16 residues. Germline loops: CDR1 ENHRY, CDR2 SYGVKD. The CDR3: CAISPSVVGGTGELFF. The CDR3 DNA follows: TGTGCCATCAGCCCCTCAGTCGTGGGAGGCACCGGGGAGCTGTTTTTT.